This T cell receptor beta chain was recovered during a study of cytomegalovirus exposure and HLA in healthy donors. General study points: Relative to equally common others, HLA-associated TCR beta chains showed greater clonal expansion in a later analysis. About 180 TCR beta chains were listed as cytomegalovirus-associated.

A multiplex PCR was run with 60 Vbeta primers and 13 Jbeta primers. TCRdb's table, derived via immunoSEQ multiplex PCR, lists solely in-frame clones and lacks some. Of 150,000 to 200,000 clones in the sample, 80% to 85% were seen once. Trimming cost V 3 bases and J 6 bases, with 15 bases left between them. CDR3 length equals 15 residues. CDR1 and CDR2 (germline): KGHSH, LQKENI. Note on this clone: Its antigen remains unidentified.

The sequence was obtained from a young woman in good health and CMV-seropositive. The material sequenced was PBMCs. V is TRBV18 and J is TRBJ1-5; D is perhaps TRBD1 (6 bases). The CDR3 DNA reads TGTGCCAGCTCACCCCGGGGGGCTCGTAGTCAGCCCCAGCATTTT. Translating it yields CASSPRGARSQPQHF.